Listed here are 3 T cell receptor beta chains from one sample, sequenced in a study of regulatory T cells in long-lasting Graves disease. The sample's time point: persistent/refractory GD, antithyroid drugs over 5 years with positive TRAb. Scientists built the TCR library using RNA that was extracted from PBMCs. Arm-PCR with iRepertoire HTBI primers amplified the CDR3 regions for these TCR beta libraries. MiXCR, run by TCRdb on the multiplex PCR reads, gives a single entry per CDR3 protein. The table lists 600,000 to 800,000 distinct CDR3 sequences, around 30% of them singletons. The sample in question was peripheral blood mononuclear cells (PBMCs), obtained when the disease was refractory, from a patient treated with antithyroid drugs. The receptors were gathered from a female donor with Graves disease.

The J gene is TRBJ2-1, the V gene TRBV5-1; perhaps D is TRBD1 or TRBD2 (6 bases each). The CDR3 runs 15 residues. Trimming removed 2 bases from V and 3 bases from J, with 12 bases in between. Germline V CDR1 and CDR2: SGHRS, YFSETQ. CDR3 sequence (DNA): TGCGCCAGCAGCTTAGCGGAGGGGGTCTACAATGAGCAGTTCTTC. This sequence encodes CASSLAEGVYNEQFF.

V gene TRBV12-3 or TRBV12-4 combines with J gene TRBJ1-3; D gene ambiguous. V gave up 3 bases and J gave up 2 bases, with 14 bases separating them. CDR3 length: 16 residues. This CDR3 is CASSFLVFVAGNTIYF. Written as DNA, the CDR3 is TGTGCCAGCAGTTTTTTGGTTTTTGTGGCTGGAAACACCATATATTTT.

This chain links TRBV7-3 with TRBJ2-1; TRBD2 matches at 12 bases. The CDR3 totals 16 residues. J gave up 8 bases and V 1 base, and 6 bases lay outside the gene matches. From germline, CDR1 is SGHTA and CDR2 FQGTGA. The CDR3 sequence: CASSLRLAGDPHEQFF. CDR3 in DNA: TGTGCCAGCAGCTTAAGACTAGCGGGAGACCCCCATGAGCAGTTCTTC.